The 32 T cell receptor beta chains reported below all come from one sample, sequenced in a study of T cell responses to AZD1222 COVID-19 vaccine. Profiled with immunoSEQ multiplex PCR; TCRdb holds only in-frame clones, not every one. The sample has about 92,000 clones, approximately 90% seen once. The material sequenced was peripheral blood, taken on day 0 of AZD1222 vaccination. The receptors come from an adult in good health.

The CDR3 nucleotides are TGTGCCAGCAGTTTCACCTTGGGTGAAAAACTGTTTTTT. Translated: CASSFTLGEKLFF. The chain recombines TRBV28 with TRBJ1-4; D remains ambiguous. This CDR3 has 13 residues. V lost 3 bases to trimming and J lost 7 bases, with 9 bases between them. Germline CDR1 reads MDHEN; CDR2 reads SYDVKM.

V usage is TRBV6-5 and J usage is TRBJ2-7; 10 bases line up with TRBD1. V gave up 6 bases and J gave up 5 bases; unmatched junction bases: 7. CDR3 length equals 14 residues. Germline V lookup: CDR1 MNHEY, CDR2 SVGAGI. This chain's CDR3 is CASRRGQGNDEQYF. The CDR3 DNA follows: TGTGCCAGCAGAAGGGGACAGGGGAACGACGAGCAGTACTTC.

This chain joins TRBV12-3 or TRBV12-4 and TRBJ2-3; D call uncertain. Trimming removed 4 bases at V and 9 bases at J, with 8 bases between. This CDR3 contains 11 residues. CDR3 in amino acids: CASSYPGTQYF. For the CDR3, the DNA is TGTGCCAGCAGTTACCCGGGCACGCAGTATTTT.

This clone was recorded only once. Here the CDR3 DNA reads TGTGCCACCTCGCCGAGCTCCTACAATGAGCAGTTCTTC. It yields the protein CATSPSSYNEQFF. The chain links TRBV6-5 to TRBJ2-1; D remains ambiguous. Trimming stripped 10 bases from V and 0 bases from J, with 10 bases between. Germline assignment: CDR1 MNHEY and CDR2 SVGAGI. This CDR3 is 13 amino acids long.

The chain is built from TRBV7-3 and TRBJ2-3, with TRBD2 identical over 14 bases. The germline V gene encodes CDR1 SGHTA and CDR2 FQGTGA. V shed 5 bases, J shed 5 bases, and the junction held 6 bases outside the gene matches. This CDR3 spans 16 amino acids. Here the CDR3 DNA reads TGTGCCAGCAGCCCCGGGACTAGCGGGAGTATAGATACGCAGTATTTT. Protein product: CASSPGTSGSIDTQYF. Using reference TRBV7-3 and TRBJ2-3 for the parts outside the CDR3, the full variable domain is GAGVSQTPSNKVTEKGKYVELRCDPISGHTALYWYRQSLGQGPEFLIYFQGTGAADDSGLPNDRFFAVRPEGSVSTLKIQRTERGDSAVYLCASSPGTSGSIDTQYFGPGTRLTVL.

This clone was recorded only once. One end of the junction does not line up with germline, which may come from a read error. The CDR3 loop is CVSSPTNPGIHEQYF. The CDR3 bases are TGTGTCAGCAGCCCCACCAACCCGGGGATCCACGAGCAGTACTTC. J is TRBJ2-7 and V is TRBV5-8; a weak D match, TRBD2 (5 bases). CDR3 length: 15 residues. Germline CDR1 and CDR2: SGHTS and YDEGEE.

V and J are TRBV7-9 and TRBJ1-3; D may be TRBD1 (6 bases). The CDR3 is 15 amino acids. The germline CDR1 and CDR2 sequences are SEHNR and FQNEAQ (reference sequence). V was trimmed by 3 bases and J by 0 bases, leaving 9 bases between them. CDR3 residues: CASSFRGTSGNTIYF. The CDR3 DNA reads TGTGCCAGCAGCTTCAGGGGCACCTCTGGAAACACCATATATTTT.

This chain uses TRBV28 with TRBJ2-1, with TRBD1 as a possible D gene (6 bases). Trimming pared 2 bases from V and 7 bases from J, leaving 12 bases between. The CDR3 is 14 amino acids. Per germline, CDR1 MDHEN and CDR2 SYDVKM. The CDR3 loop is CASSLNRERNEQFF. CDR3 DNA sequence: TGTGCCAGCAGTTTAAACAGGGAGAGGAATGAGCAGTTCTTC. Together with reference TRBV28 and TRBJ2-1, the CDR3 gives the full variable domain: DVKVTQSSRYLVKRTGEKVFLECVQDMDHENMFWYRQDPGLGLRLIYFSYDVKMKEKGDIPEGYSVSREKKERFSLILESASTNQTSMYLCASSLNRERNEQFFGPGTRLTVL.

The J gene is TRBJ1-1, the V gene TRBV14, with D perhaps TRBD1 (5 bases). Germline CDR1 reads SGHDN; CDR2 reads FVKESK. V lost 4 bases to trimming and J lost 4 bases, with 13 bases between them. The CDR3 has 14 amino acids. The CDR3 DNA reads TGTGCCAGCAGCCGCGCTGGGGGGAGCACTGAAGCTTTCTTT. Amino acid sequence: CASSRAGGSTEAFF.

The rearrangement links TRBV18 to TRBJ2-2; 7 positions match TRBD1. V dropped 5 bases and J dropped 3; count of bases not matched to a gene: 3. The V gene's germline CDR1 is KGHSH and CDR2 LQKENI. The CDR3 runs to 14 residues. Written as DNA, the CDR3 is TGTGCCAGCTCAGCAGGACAGGACACCGGGGAGCTGTTTTTT. This codes for CASSAGQDTGELFF.

This clone was observed once. The chain is built from TRBV29-1 and TRBJ2-2; 7 bases match TRBD1. This CDR3 spans 14 amino acids. Germline loops: CDR1 SQVTM, CDR2 ANQGSEA. The V and J ends lost 4 bases and 5 bases, in that order; junction bases with no gene match: 7. The CDR3 nucleotides are TGCAGCGTTGTTCGACAGGGTGGTACCGGGGAGCTGTTTTTT. Its translation is CSVVRQGGTGELFF.

In this sample, this clone turned up a few times. V is TRBV29-1 and J is TRBJ1-2, with a possible D match to TRBD1 (5 bases). Per the germline V gene, CDR1 is SQVTM and CDR2 is ANQGSEA. V lost 4 bases, J lost 3 bases, and 9 bases lay in between. CDR3 size: 12 residues. The CDR3, as DNA: TGCAGCGTTGTCTTGGGGGACTATGGCTACACCTTC. Its protein is CSVVLGDYGYTF.

The chain joins TRBV2 to TRBJ1-1; 12 bases fit TRBD1. CDR1 and CDR2 (germline): SNHLY, FYNNEI. After removal of 6 bases from V and 3 bases from J, the junction contained 2 bases not matched to a gene. The CDR3 spans 14 residues. The CDR3 sequence is CASRGQGAYTEAFF. The CDR3 nucleotides read TGTGCCAGCAGGGGACAGGGGGCATACACTGAAGCTTTCTTT. The complete variable domain, with remaining parts taken from reference TRBV2 and TRBJ1-1, reads EPEVTQTPSHQVTQMGQEVILRCVPISNHLYFYWYRQILGQKVEFLVSFYNNEISEKSEIFDDQFSVERPDGSNFTLKIRSTKLEDSAMYFCASRGQGAYTEAFFGQGTRLTVV.

The V and J genes are TRBV1 and TRBJ2-7; TRBD1 is the table's D call and was not checked against the DNA. TRBV1 is termed a pseudogene. The CDR3 is made up of 16 amino acids. CDR3 DNA sequence: TGCACCAGCAGCCAAGAGGGGGCGCGGCGGCACTACGAGCAGTACTTC. This gives the protein CTSSQEGARRHYEQYF.

Details on this clone: Other DNA sequences in the same sample also yield this CDR3. The genes are TRBV3-1 (or the pseudogene TRBV3-2) and TRBJ1-5; D is unclear. In germline, CDR1 is LGHDT, CDR2 YNNKEL (reference sequence). Trimming stripped 0 bases from V and 7 bases from J, with 7 bases between. This CDR3 comprises 13 residues. The CDR3 reads CASSQDLRQPQHF. The CDR3 coding sequence is TGTGCCAGCAGCCAAGATCTCCGGCAGCCCCAGCATTTT.

This clone was detected once. The chain has TRBV7-2 and TRBJ1-2, with D possibly TRBD1 on 5 matching bases. Germline CDR1 and CDR2: SGHTA and FQGNSA. The V gene lost 1 base and the J gene lost 8 bases, with 14 bases spanning the gap. The CDR3 runs to 14 residues. The CDR3: CASSLGGQGLGYTF. CDR3 sequence (DNA): TGTGCCAGCAGCTTAGGAGGTCAGGGATTAGGCTACACCTTC. The full variable domain, in which reference TRBV7-2 and TRBJ1-2 provide the parts outside the CDR3, is GAGVSQSPSNKVTEKGKDVELRCDPISGHTALYWYRQSLGQGLEFLIYFQGNSAPDKSGLPSDRFSAERTGGSVSTLTIQRTQQEDSAVYLCASSLGGQGLGYTFGSGTRLTVV.

The CDR3 DNA sequence: TGTGCCAGCAGTGAACAGGGGGCGAATTTATATGGCTACACCTTC. Translation: CASSEQGANLYGYTF. This sequence joins TRBV28 and TRBJ1-2; TRBD1 matches 9 bases. V lost 5 bases to trimming and J lost 5 bases; unmatched junction nucleotides: 9. Germline CDR1 MDHEN, CDR2 SYDVKM. The CDR3 covers 15 residues.

The chain has TRBV7-3 and TRBJ1-2; D perhaps matches TRBD1 (6 bases). This CDR3 contains 16 residues. The germline V and J ends were trimmed by 5 bases and 4 bases, with 20 bases remaining between them. CDR1 and CDR2 from the germline V gene are SGHTA and FQGTGA. Written as DNA, the CDR3 is TGTGCCAGCAGCCTTTCGGCCGGGGGCGCGGGCTATGGCTACACCTTC. Translation: CASSLSAGGAGYGYTF.

V usage is TRBV6-5 and J usage is TRBJ1-3, with D hard to call. Looked up from germline, CDR1 is MNHEY and CDR2 is SVGAGI. Trimming pared 8 bases from V and 1 base from J, leaving 15 bases between. The CDR3 is 15 amino acids. The CDR3 reads CASFSVMGSGNTIYF. Written as DNA, the CDR3 is TGTGCCAGCTTCTCAGTGATGGGGTCTGGAAACACCATATATTTT.

The chain uses TRBV5-8 and TRBJ2-4; either TRBD1 or TRBD2 may fit D (6 bases each). Between the trimmed V and J ends, which lost 3 bases and 0 bases, there was a span of 13 bases. The CDR3 spans 16 residues. Looked up from germline, CDR1 is SGHTS and CDR2 is YDEGEE. The CDR3 bases are TGTGCCAGCAGCTCAGGGGAGGTGGTAGCCAAAAACATTCAGTACTTC. Protein: CASSSGEVVAKNIQYF.

V gene TRBV6-5 combines with J gene TRBJ2-7, with D perhaps assigned TRBD1 or TRBD2 (5 bases each). CDR1 is MNHEY and CDR2 is SVGAGI in the germline V gene. The CDR3 has 15 amino acids. V lost 5 bases to trimming and J lost 7 bases, with 21 bases between them. In DNA form, the CDR3 reads TGTGCCAGCAGTACCCAAGGGACCCCTACCTGGGAGCAGTACTTC. As protein: CASSTQGTPTWEQYF.

This clone was counted a few times. The rearrangement links TRBV4-1 to TRBJ1-4; a possible D gene is TRBD1 (6 bases). The germline CDR1 and CDR2 sequences are MGHRA and YSYEKL. There are 15 residues in the CDR3. Between the trimmed V and J ends, which lost 0 bases and 7 bases, there was a span of 12 bases. CDR3 loop: CASSQDRGAREKLFF. For the CDR3, the DNA is TGCGCCAGCAGCCAAGATCGGGGGGCTCGTGAAAAACTGTTTTTT.

The V call is TRBV6-1, the J call TRBJ2-2; D may be TRBD2 (5 bases). CDR1 is MNHNS and CDR2 is SASEGT in the germline V gene. The germline V and J ends were trimmed by 2 bases and 1 base, with 8 bases remaining between them. The CDR3 has 15 residues. CDR3 in amino acids: CASSEPGLNTGELFF. The CDR3 DNA follows: TGTGCCAGCAGTGAACCGGGGTTGAACACCGGGGAGCTGTTTTTT.

This clone has more than one count but fewer than ten. The chain couples TRBV6-5 to TRBJ1-3; possible D gene TRBD1, 6 bases. The V and J ends lost 9 bases and 0 bases respectively, with 15 bases between them. CDR1 is MNHEY, CDR2 SVGAGI, per germline. The CDR3 totals 15 residues. The CDR3 DNA reads as TGTGCCAGGGACAGAAACTTTAGCTCTGGAAACACCATATATTTT. It translates to CARDRNFSSGNTIYF.

The V gene is TRBV3-1 (or the pseudogene TRBV3-2), the J gene TRBJ2-3, with TRBD2 as a possible D gene (6 bases). Germline V gene lookup returns CDR1 LGHDT and CDR2 YNNKEL (reference sequence). V was shortened by 4 bases and J by 4 bases, with 9 bases between the two germline ends. The CDR3 length is 13 residues. The CDR3: CASSPGLPDTQYF. As DNA, the CDR3 is TGTGCCAGCAGCCCGGGACTCCCAGATACGCAGTATTTT.

This chain links TRBV7-2 with TRBJ1-1, with TRBD1 identical over 8 bases. Trimming at V came to 5 bases and at J to 0 bases, leaving 8 bases not matched to a gene. Germline CDR1 SGHTA, CDR2 FQGNSA. CDR3 length equals 16 residues. For the CDR3, the DNA is TGTGCCAGCAGCCTTACAGGGGGTGGCGTGAACACTGAAGCTTTCTTT. It is translated as CASSLTGGGVNTEAFF.

The CDR3 loop is CASSLDPGTGRREQYF. The CDR3 nucleotides are TGTGCCAGCAGTTTGGACCCCGGGACAGGCCGGAGGGAGCAGTACTTC. This chain links TRBV28 with TRBJ2-7; TRBD1 aligns across 8 bases. V lost 3 bases, J lost 7 bases, and 14 bases stayed unmatched. The CDR3 spans 16 residues. Germline CDR1 is MDHEN and CDR2 is SYDVKM.

This chain links TRBV3-1 (or the pseudogene TRBV3-2) with TRBJ2-5; D gene uncertain. V dropped 0 bases and J dropped 9 bases, with 8 bases sitting between them. This CDR3 contains 12 residues. Germline loops: CDR1 LGHDT, CDR2 YNNKEL (reference sequence). Here the CDR3 DNA reads TGTGCCAGCAGCCAAGATATACTTCCCCAGTACTTC. Translated: CASSQDILPQYF.

This chain connects TRBV7-2 to TRBJ2-2; unclear D gene. The V end lost 5 bases, the J end lost 7 bases, and 14 bases lay between the germline ends. The CDR3 sequence is 14 residues long. Germline values: CDR1 SGHTA, CDR2 FQGNSA. CDR3 residues: CASSPDSGGGELFF. The CDR3 region has the DNA TGTGCCAGCAGCCCCGACTCTGGTGGCGGGGAGCTGTTTTTT.

V is TRBV15 and J is TRBJ2-7; 7 bases map to TRBD1. The ends lost 1 base at V and 3 bases at J; junction bases unmatched: 3. CDR1 is LNHNV, CDR2 YYDKDF, per germline (reference sequence). The CDR3 spans 14 residues. The CDR3 region is CATSRARQGYEQYF. In nucleotides, the CDR3 is TGTGCCACCAGCAGAGCCAGACAGGGCTACGAGCAGTACTTC.

The chain is built from TRBV5-6 and TRBJ1-2; the D gene is possibly TRBD1 (5 bases). This CDR3 has 13 amino acids. From germline, CDR1 is SGHDT and CDR2 YYEEEE. V lost 1 base to trimming and J lost 4 bases, with 8 bases between them. CDR3 residues: CASSLSGTYGYTF. CDR3 coding DNA: TGTGCCAGCAGCTTGAGCGGGACCTATGGCTACACCTTC.

The chain carries TRBV7-9 and TRBJ2-3; 9 bases line up with TRBD1. With V trimmed by 1 base and J by 4 bases, 3 bases remained unmatched. This CDR3 has 15 residues. Germline CDR1 SEHNR, CDR2 FQNEAQ (reference sequence). CDR3 sequence (DNA): TGTGCCAGCAGCTTAGGGGACAGGGCGCCAGATACGCAGTATTTT. Translation gives CASSLGDRAPDTQYF.